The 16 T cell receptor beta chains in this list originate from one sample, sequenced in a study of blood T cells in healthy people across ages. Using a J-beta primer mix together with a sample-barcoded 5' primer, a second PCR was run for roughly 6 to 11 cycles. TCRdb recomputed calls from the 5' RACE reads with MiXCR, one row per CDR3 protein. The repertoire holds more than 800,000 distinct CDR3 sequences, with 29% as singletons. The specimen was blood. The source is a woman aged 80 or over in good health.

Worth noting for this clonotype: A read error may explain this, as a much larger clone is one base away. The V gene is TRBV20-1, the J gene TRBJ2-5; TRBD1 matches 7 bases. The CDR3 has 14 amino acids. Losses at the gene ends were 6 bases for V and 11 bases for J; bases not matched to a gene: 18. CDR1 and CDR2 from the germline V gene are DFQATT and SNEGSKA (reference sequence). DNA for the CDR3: TGCAGTGCGAAGACAGGGAAAAATAACAATGAGCAGTACTTC. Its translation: CSAKTGKNNNEQYF.

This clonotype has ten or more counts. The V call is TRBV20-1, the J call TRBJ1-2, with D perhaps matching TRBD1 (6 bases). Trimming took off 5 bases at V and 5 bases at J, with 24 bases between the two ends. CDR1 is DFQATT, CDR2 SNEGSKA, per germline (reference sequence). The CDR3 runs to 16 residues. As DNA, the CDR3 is TGCAGTGCTCCCTTGGGGGAACAGGGAGCCGGGTATGGCTACACCTTC. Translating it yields CSAPLGEQGAGYGYTF.

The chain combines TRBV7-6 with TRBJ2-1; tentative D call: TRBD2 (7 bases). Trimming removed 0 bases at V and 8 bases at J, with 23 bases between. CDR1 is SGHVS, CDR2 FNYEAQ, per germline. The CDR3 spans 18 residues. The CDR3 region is CASSLATSPRGAFHEQFF. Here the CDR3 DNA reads TGTGCCAGCAGCTTAGCGACCTCTCCCCGGGGGGCCTTCCATGAGCAGTTCTTC.

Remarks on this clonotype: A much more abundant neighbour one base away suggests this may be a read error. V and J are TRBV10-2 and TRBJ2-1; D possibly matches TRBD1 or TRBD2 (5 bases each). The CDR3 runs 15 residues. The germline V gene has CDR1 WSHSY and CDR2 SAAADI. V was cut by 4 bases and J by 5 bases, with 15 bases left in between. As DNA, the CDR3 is TGCGCCAGCAGTGTGGCCGGGACCAGGAACAATGAGCAGTTCTTC. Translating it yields CASSVAGTRNNEQFF.

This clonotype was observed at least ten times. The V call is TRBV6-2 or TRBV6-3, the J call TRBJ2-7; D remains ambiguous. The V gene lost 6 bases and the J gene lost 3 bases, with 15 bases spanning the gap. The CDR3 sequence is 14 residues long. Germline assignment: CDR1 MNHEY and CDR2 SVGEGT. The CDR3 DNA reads TGTGCCAGCAGCTCCCGGGCATCTGGCTACGAGCAGTACTTC. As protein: CASSSRASGYEQYF.

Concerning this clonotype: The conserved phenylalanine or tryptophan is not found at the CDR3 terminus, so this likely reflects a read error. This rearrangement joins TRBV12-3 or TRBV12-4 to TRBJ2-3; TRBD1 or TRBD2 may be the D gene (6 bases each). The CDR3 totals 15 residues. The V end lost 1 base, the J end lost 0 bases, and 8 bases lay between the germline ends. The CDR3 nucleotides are TGTGCCAGCAGTTTAGGAGGGGGGAGCACAGATACGCAGTATTCT. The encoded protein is CASSLGGGSTDTQYS.

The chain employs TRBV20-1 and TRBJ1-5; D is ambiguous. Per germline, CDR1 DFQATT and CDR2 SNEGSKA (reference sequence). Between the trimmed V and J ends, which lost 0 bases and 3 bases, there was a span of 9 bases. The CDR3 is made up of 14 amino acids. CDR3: CSAREAGVNQPQHF. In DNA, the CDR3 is TGCAGTGCTAGAGAGGCAGGAGTCAATCAGCCCCAGCATTTT.

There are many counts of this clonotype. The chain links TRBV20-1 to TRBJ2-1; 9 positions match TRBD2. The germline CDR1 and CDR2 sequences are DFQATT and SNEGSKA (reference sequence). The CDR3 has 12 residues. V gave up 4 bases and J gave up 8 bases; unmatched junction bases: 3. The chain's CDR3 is CSATGTSYEQFF. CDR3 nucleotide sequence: TGCAGTGCTACCGGGACTAGCTATGAGCAGTTCTTC.

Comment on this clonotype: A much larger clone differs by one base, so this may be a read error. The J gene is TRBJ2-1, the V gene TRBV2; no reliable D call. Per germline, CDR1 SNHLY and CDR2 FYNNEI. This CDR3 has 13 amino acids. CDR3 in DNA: TGTGCCAGCAGTCCTGGACGGTTCAATAAGCAGTTCTTC. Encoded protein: CASSPGRFNKQFF.

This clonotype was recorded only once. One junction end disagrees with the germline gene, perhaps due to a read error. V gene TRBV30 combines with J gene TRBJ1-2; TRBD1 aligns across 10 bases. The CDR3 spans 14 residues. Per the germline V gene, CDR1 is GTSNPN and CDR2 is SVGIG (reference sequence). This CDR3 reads CAWSTPDRGYGHTF. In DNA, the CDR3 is TGTGCCTGGAGTACCCCGGACAGGGGGTATGGCCACACCTTC. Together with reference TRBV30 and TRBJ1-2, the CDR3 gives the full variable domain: SQTIHQWPATLVQPVGSPLSLECTVEGTSNPNLYWYRQAAGRGLQLLFYSVGIGQISSEVPQNLSASRPQDRQFILSSKKLLLSDSGFYLCAWSTPDRGYGHTFGSGTRLTVV.

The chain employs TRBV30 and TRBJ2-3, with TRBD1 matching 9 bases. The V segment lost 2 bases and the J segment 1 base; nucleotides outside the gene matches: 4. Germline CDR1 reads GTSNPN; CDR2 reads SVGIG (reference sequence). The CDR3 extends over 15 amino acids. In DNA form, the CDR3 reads TGTGCCTGGAGTACCCGGGACAGGGGCACAGATACGCAGTATTTT. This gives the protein CAWSTRDRGTDTQYF.

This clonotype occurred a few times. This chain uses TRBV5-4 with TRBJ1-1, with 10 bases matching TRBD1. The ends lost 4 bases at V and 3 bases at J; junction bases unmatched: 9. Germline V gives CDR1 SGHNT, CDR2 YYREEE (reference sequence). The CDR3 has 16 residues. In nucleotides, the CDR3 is TGTGCCAGCAGCCCATCGACAGGGGGCCGATACACTGAAGCTTTCTTT. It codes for CASSPSTGGRYTEAFF.

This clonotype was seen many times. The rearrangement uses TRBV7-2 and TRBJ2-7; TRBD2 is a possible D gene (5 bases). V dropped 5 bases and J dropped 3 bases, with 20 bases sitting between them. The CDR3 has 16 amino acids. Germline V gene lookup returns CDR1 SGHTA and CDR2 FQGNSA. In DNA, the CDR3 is TGTGCCAGCAGCCGTGACGCGGGTTTGCAGGTCTACGAGCAGTACTTC. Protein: CASSRDAGLQVYEQYF.

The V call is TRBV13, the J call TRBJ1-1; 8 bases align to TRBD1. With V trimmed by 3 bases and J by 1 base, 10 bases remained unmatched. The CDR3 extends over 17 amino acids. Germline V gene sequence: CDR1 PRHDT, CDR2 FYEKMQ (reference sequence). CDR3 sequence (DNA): TGTGCCAGCAGCTTTGGACAGGGCCGGAGGGGGAACACTGAAGCTTTCTTT. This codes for CASSFGQGRRGNTEAFF.

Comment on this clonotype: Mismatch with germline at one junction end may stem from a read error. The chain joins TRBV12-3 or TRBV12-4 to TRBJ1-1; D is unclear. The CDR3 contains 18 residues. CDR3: CASSLETRAINSNTEALF. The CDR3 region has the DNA TGTGCCAGCAGTCTAGAAACCCGGGCCATCAACTCGAACACTGAAGCTTTGTTT.

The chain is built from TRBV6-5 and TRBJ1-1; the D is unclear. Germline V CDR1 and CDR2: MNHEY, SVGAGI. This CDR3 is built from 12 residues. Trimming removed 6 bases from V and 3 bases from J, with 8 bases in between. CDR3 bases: TGTGCCAGCAGGACACCGGACACTGAAGCTTTCTTT. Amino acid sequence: CASRTPDTEAFF.